These T cell receptor beta chains were read from a single sample in a study of T cells in Graves' hyperthyroidism and ophthalmopathy. TCRdb redid the calling of the multiplex PCR reads with MiXCR, one entry per CDR3 protein. The table has about 420,000 distinct CDR3 sequences, approximately 15% seen once. Material for sequencing was blood. These receptors were taken from a woman younger than 30 with Graves' hyperthyroidism. CDR3s leave out the opening cysteine and the closing phenylalanine or tryptophan.

cdr3_aa j_call v_call
ATSGGGLGTEAF TRBJ1-1 TRBV19
ASSLGSWLRPPAEQF TRBJ2-1 TRBV6-1
ASSAGGLGNEQF TRBJ2-1 TRBV10-1
ASSEDLGGELF TRBJ2-2 TRBV2
ASSVDLTNTEAF TRBJ1-1 TRBV9
ASSPVWDRVDTIY TRBJ1-3 TRBV27
ASSLNAGATADTQY TRBJ2-3 TRBV27
SARDQGGSGNTIY TRBJ1-3 TRBV20-1
ASSYSEAYSYT TRBJ1-2 TRBV6-5
ASSPQGGHGANVLT TRBJ2-6 TRBV3-1
ASSHPWDYGYT TRBJ1-2 TRBV3-1
ASSFPRGALNEQF TRBJ2-1 TRBV7-2
ASSVVGRGDNQPQH TRBJ1-5 TRBV6-4
ASTVSWTNYGYT TRBJ1-2 TRBV6-2/TRBV6-3
ASSRTIPQGTNEKLF TRBJ1-4 TRBV11-2
SVHGTSGLTDTQY TRBJ2-3 TRBV29-1
ASSEIRKSSSYEQY TRBJ2-7 TRBV6-1
ASLKRGTDTQY TRBJ2-3 TRBV7-9
AWSAWGSYGYT TRBJ1-2 TRBV30
SAFPSGMGEQY TRBJ2-7 TRBV20-1
ASSPERETQY TRBJ2-5 TRBV18
ASSTRDPKRPEEQF TRBJ2-1 TRBV19
ASSASGTNPTDTQY TRBJ2-3 TRBV9
ASSQVGTRRLADTQY TRBJ2-3 TRBV4-1
ASSQATGLAGYT TRBJ1-2 TRBV3-1
ASSPLGRRSTDTQY TRBJ2-3 TRBV18
ASSPTLPVGSYNSPLH TRBJ1-6 TRBV18
ASSPQGATGSPLH TRBJ1-6 TRBV9
ACSPTGGNQPQH TRBJ1-5 TRBV7-9
ASSEDAGGNTIY TRBJ1-3 TRBV2
ASSLGRRSYGPNYGYT TRBJ1-2 TRBV13
ASSYRAPEQY TRBJ2-7 TRBV6-1
ASSDGQGKTLYQPQH TRBJ1-5 TRBV19
ASSLSESYGYT TRBJ1-2 TRBV27
ASSLEVGYEQY TRBJ2-7 TRBV7-6
ASSDRLADYEQY TRBJ2-7 TRBV2
ASSEEVGPPTYEQY TRBJ2-7 TRBV6-1
ASSVDQGTQY TRBJ2-5 TRBV9
ASSWPGAYEQY TRBJ2-7 TRBV28
ASSRAQGVTNQETQY TRBJ2-5 TRBV6-1
ASSGDRAPNQPQH TRBJ1-5 TRBV19
ASSGGFGERAMNEQY TRBJ2-7 TRBV5-1
ASDRGEGSPLH TRBJ1-6 TRBV6-1
ATSDRGPVDTQY TRBJ2-3 TRBV24-1
ASSLGYRDLRETQY TRBJ2-5 TRBV11-3
SAGRGGRVETQY TRBJ2-5 TRBV20-1
ASSVGLAADEQY TRBJ2-7 TRBV9
ASSLGGQGHRLAKNIQY TRBJ2-4 TRBV11-2
ASSQAGGEKAYGYT TRBJ1-2 TRBV4-1
ASSFDRVGKETQY TRBJ2-5 TRBV7-9
ASSLGWGSSYEQY TRBJ2-7 TRBV13
ASSLTGFSYEQY TRBJ2-7 TRBV27
SASIPYGGKSYEQY TRBJ2-7 TRBV20-1
SASEYRGMGEQY TRBJ2-7 TRBV20-1
ASSYRDPGELF TRBJ2-2 TRBV6-5
AWRNGGRPLVTQY TRBJ2-5 TRBV30